The sequence of this T cell receptor beta chain was determined in a study of blood T cell repertoires in COVID-19 (TCRdb year 2020). Regarding the study in general: Collaborator samples came from the United States, Italy and Spain and covered acute and convalescent phases of COVID-19. Sample metadata almost always included a de-identified subject ID, COVID-19 status, age in years and sex. The material from the prospective study consisted of cDNA or gDNA derived from T cells, B-cell-depleted T cells, or PBMCs. A freely available public database, intended as a resource for researchers studying the immune response to SARS-CoV-2, is where the repertoires were released. The samples were drawn from two sources: the first 160 participants of the ongoing ImmuneRACE study, and 1,000 to 1,500 subjects contributed by 6 global collaborators. Where HLA class I and class II types were available, the types were taken from metadata supplied by the sample provider, not from assay-based typing. The dataset comprised deeply sampled blood TCRbeta repertoires from subjects exposed to, actively infected with, or recovered from COVID-19. The investigation overall reported the following: Clinical and demographic metadata were provided uncurated, with the amount varying by source and participant.

Enrolling through a virtual design, the prospective study's participants ranged in age from about 18 to 100 years and lived across about two dozen United States geographic areas. In the prospective study, participants were assigned to cohorts based on the clinical history participants reported in a screening survey and a study questionnaire. Recovered participants in ImmuneRACE Cohort 3 were defined as having two consecutive negative NP/OP PCR tests, clearance from a healthcare professional, or resolution of symptoms. In the prospective study, mobile phlebotomists collected whole blood, serum and a nasopharyngeal or oropharyngeal swab from each participant. Prospective study participants could optionally give additional blood draws and questionnaires over an approximately two-month period. Before DNA extraction, blood samples from the prospective study were shipped at room temperature or frozen.

A distance of 7 bases separates the germline ends of V and J, which lose 1 base and 8 bases respectively. The cysteine opens and the phenylalanine closes a CDR3 of 12 amino acids. Only the CDR3 DNA stays, 36 bases, in frame from base 1. The germline V gene (reference sequence) supplies CDR1 LGHDT and CDR2 YNNKEL. As for this clone: The antigen it recognizes is unknown. Base-call qualities are not available, and no considerably larger clone is one nucleotide away.

TCRbeta CDR3 regions were amplified from genomic DNA using the immunoSEQ Assay, a bias-controlled multiplex PCR. The authors' analysis ran thus. The number of nucleated cells in each sample was estimated from the amplification of reference gene primers within the assay. To quantify the absolute abundance of each unique TCRbeta CDR3 rearrangement, sequence reads were collapsed and filtered. For each sample, productive Simpson clonality was calculated as the square root of Simpson's diversity index across productive rearrangements. TCRdb holds this immuneACCESS table with in-frame rearrangements only. Some clones are missing; in checked studies, unresolved V genes explain under half, and the rest has no known cause. V and J calls and clone size come straight from that table; D and trimming were deduced from the DNA. This sample is represented by roughly 330,000 clones; approximately 89% of them were singletons. The ten top clones hold roughly 5% of the sample.

This chain joins TRBV3-1 (or the pseudogene TRBV3-2) to TRBJ2-3; TRBD2 is possibly the D segment (5 matching bases). Sequencing input: PBMCs or T cells enriched from blood (not recorded which). This receptor was identified in a woman between 25 and 40 years old who had recovered from COVID-19. The sequence in DNA is TGTGCCAGCAGCCAAGTGGCGGGTACGCAGTATTTT. Its coded protein is CASSQVAGTQYF.